This T cell receptor (beta chain) was observed in a study of blood T cells in healthy people across ages. Study observations and caveats: Investigators treated diversity estimates from one million T cells as underestimates. The recorded TCR beta diversity per million T cells decreased in a roughly linear manner with age.

Staff drew roughly 10 milliliters of peripheral blood from each donor. Whenever a sample was processed, at least 7 million PBMCs were isolated. The J segment lost 2 bases and the V segment lost 3 bases, leaving 1 base of the junction unmatched. Germline V gene sequence: CDR1 MNHNY, CDR2 SVGAGI (reference sequence). This CDR3 has 14 residues. PCR was performed a second time for roughly 7 to 11 cycles using a sample-barcoded 5' primer and a J-beta primer mix. TCRdb re-called the 5' RACE reads through MiXCR, storing one row per CDR3 protein. Of 1.5 million or so distinct CDR3 sequences listed, 35% to 45% are singletons. Turning to this clonotype: The antigen remains undetermined.

The sequence derives from a woman aged 18-29 years in good health. Specimen: blood. This rearrangement joins TRBV6-6 to TRBJ2-5; 9 bases are a match to TRBD2. The CDR3 bases are TGTGCCAGCAGTTATGCGGGGGGGCAAGAGACCCAGTACTTC. Encoded protein: CASSYAGGQETQYF.